Below, one T cell receptor beta chain is given with its context. Germline values: CDR1 MNHNY, CDR2 SVGAGI (reference sequence). The ends lost 6 bases at V and 4 bases at J; junction bases unmatched: 9. The CDR3 totals 15 residues. The data are from a study of cytomegalovirus exposure and HLA in healthy donors. PCR employed 60 Vbeta and 13 Jbeta primers. Sequencing was performed with immunoSEQ multiplex PCR; in TCRdb, only in-frame clones are kept and a portion is missing. The sample contains 170,000 or so clones, about 78% of which appear only once. Specimen: PBMCs. This TCR was recovered from a man aged 40-50 years in good health and CMV-seronegative. The chain is built from TRBV6-6 and TRBJ1-5, with 7 bases that match TRBD1. The CDR3 DNA reads as TGTGCCAGCAGGACCGACAGGGTCATTAATCAGCCCCAGCATTTT. It specifies CASRTDRVINQPQHF.